This TCR beta chain is from a study of graft-versus-host responses after intestinal transplantation. Overall study context: Multivisceral, liver-intestinal, or isolated intestinal grafts went to recipients. The recipients all started with anti-thymocyte globulin induction and then took tacrolimus and steroids for 3 to 4 years. General study points: The study found high graft-versus-host to host-versus-graft clonal ratios in allografts of patients with graft-donor T cell macrochimerism. Early post-transplant falls in HvG clones accompanied the peak levels of circulating GvH clones.

The germline CDR1 and CDR2 sequences are SEHNR and FQNEAQ (reference sequence). There are 14 residues in the CDR3. The V and J ends lost 3 bases and 10 bases respectively, with 15 bases between them. Clones were sequenced by immunoSEQ multiplex PCR, and TCRdb holds only the in-frame ones, with some missing. The sample consists of 60,000 to 90,000 clones, about 92% of them appearing once. A remark on this clone: The antigen remains unidentified.

The chain recombines TRBV7-9 with TRBJ1-4; no firm D call. The source of this sequence is a human donor who received an intestinal transplant. Sequenced here: unstimulated CD8+ T cells sorted from spleen or lymph node cells, sampled before intestinal transplant. In nucleotides, the CDR3 is TGTGCCAGCAGCTTCGATCGATACGGACTAAAACTGTTTTTT. Translating gives CASSFDRYGLKLFF.